These 24 T cell receptor beta chains originate from one sample sequenced in a study of T cells in Graves' hyperthyroidism and ophthalmopathy. Authors of the study amplified TCR beta CDR3 regions from RNA transcripts. Initially, a first-round RT-PCR of the TCR CDR3 employed the HTBI primer set. TCRdb processed the multiplex PCR reads anew with MiXCR; each CDR3 protein has one entry. Among 300,000 to 450,000 distinct CDR3 sequences listed, 14% were seen once. Sequencing used blood. The receptors come from an older woman with Graves' hyperthyroidism.

This clonotype was seen at least ten times. CDR3 coding DNA: TGCAGTGCTCTCCCCGGGGGGCACACTGAAGCTTTCTTT. As protein: CSALPGGHTEAFF. The chain is built from TRBV20-1 and TRBJ1-1; tentatively, D is TRBD1 (6 bases). Germline V CDR1 and CDR2: DFQATT, SNEGSKA (reference sequence). The CDR3 has 13 amino acids. The V end was cut by 5 bases, the J end by 3 bases, with 13 bases between.

This clonotype occurred many times. J is TRBJ1-1 and V is TRBV20-1; D is ambiguous. This CDR3 comprises 14 residues. Trimming removed 5 bases from V and 0 bases from J, with 13 bases in between. The V gene's germline CDR1 is DFQATT and CDR2 SNEGSKA (reference sequence). CDR3 DNA: TGCAGTGCTTACGAGCTCGTACTGAACACTGAAGCTTTCTTT. It translates to CSAYELVLNTEAFF.

The table lists this clonotype with many counts. The J gene is TRBJ2-7, the V gene TRBV7-8; 7 bases match TRBD1. The V gene's germline CDR1 is SGHVS and CDR2 FQNEAQ. The J segment lost 3 bases and the V segment lost 1 base, leaving 12 bases of the junction unmatched. This CDR3 has 17 residues. The CDR3 protein is CASSLEGFGTGVYEQYF. In nucleotides, the CDR3 is TGTGCCAGCAGCTTAGAAGGTTTCGGAACAGGGGTCTACGAGCAGTACTTC.

There are many counts of this clonotype. The V call is TRBV7-9, the J call TRBJ2-7, with D tentatively TRBD1 (6 bases). CDR3 size: 14 residues. The V end lost 5 bases, the J end lost 2 bases, and 13 bases lay between the germline ends. CDR1 and CDR2 from the germline V gene are SEHNR and FQNEAQ (reference sequence). Here the CDR3 reads CASSPETGPYEQYF. Here the CDR3 DNA reads TGTGCCAGCAGCCCTGAGACAGGCCCCTACGAGCAGTACTTC.

This clonotype has at least ten counts. The chain couples TRBV3-1 to TRBJ2-2; TRBD2 is a possible D gene (5 bases). Per germline, CDR1 LGHDT and CDR2 YNNKEL (reference sequence). This CDR3 has 14 residues. The ends were cut back, 6 bases at V and 6 bases at J, with 14 bases in the middle. In nucleotides, the CDR3 is TGTGCCAGCAGTCGCGGGTCGGCGTCCGGGGAGCTGTTTTTT. Residues: CASSRGSASGELFF.

Only a few counts were recorded for this clonotype. This chain uses TRBV7-9 with TRBJ2-5, with D uncertain. The CDR3 loop spans 15 amino acids. Trimming pared 2 bases from V and 4 bases from J, leaving 14 bases between. CDR1 is SEHNR, CDR2 FQNEAQ, per germline (reference sequence). The CDR3 bases are TGTGCCAGCAGCTTATTCCGGGCCCAAGCAGAGACCCAGTACTTC. It translates to CASSLFRAQAETQYF.

The table lists this clonotype with a few counts. The chain joins TRBV3-1 to TRBJ2-7; D is ambiguous. Deletions cut 2 bases from V and 6 bases from J, with 14 bases between. Germline V gene data show CDR1 as LGHDT and CDR2 as YNNKEL (reference sequence). The CDR3 runs 14 residues. CDR3 sequence: CASSQPPAVGEQYF. Written as DNA, the CDR3 is TGTGCCAGCAGCCAACCCCCCGCGGTGGGCGAGCAGTACTTC.

This clonotype was seen more than once but under ten times. At one end, the junction sequence differs from germline, possibly due to a read error. The chain combines TRBV7-3 with TRBJ2-1, with a weak D call TRBD1 (5 bases). There are 13 residues in the CDR3. In germline, CDR1 is SGHTA, CDR2 FQGTGA. The CDR3, as DNA: TGTGCCAGCAGCTCATACAGGAGCAATGAGCAGTCCTTC. This codes for CASSSYRSNEQSF.

This clonotype was detected a few times. The V gene is TRBV5-1, the J gene TRBJ2-1; 13 nucleotides match TRBD2. The CDR3 has 16 amino acids. Germline CDR1 and CDR2: SGHRS and YFSETQ. Losses at the gene ends were 0 bases for V and 9 bases for J; bases not matched to a gene: 6. CDR3 amino acids: CASSLGPTSGRGEQFF. For the CDR3, the DNA is TGCGCCAGCAGCTTGGGACCTACTAGCGGGAGGGGTGAGCAGTTCTTC.

On this clonotype itself: A much bigger clone sits one base away, suggesting this may be a read error. This sequence joins TRBV13 and TRBJ1-1; TRBD1 agrees at 9 bases. The CDR3 spans 15 residues. The V gene's germline CDR1 is PRHDT and CDR2 FYEKMQ (reference sequence). Trimming took 4 bases from V and 4 from J; bases not matched to a gene: 7. CDR3 bases: TGTGCCAGCAGCTCTCCCGGGACAGGGCTCACTGAAGCTTTCTTT. Its protein product is CASSSPGTGLTEAFF.

The V gene is TRBV7-9, the J gene TRBJ2-1; 14 bases are a match to TRBD2. The CDR3 totals 20 residues. Looked up from germline, CDR1 is SEHNR and CDR2 is FQNEAQ (reference sequence). The ends lost 0 bases at V and 4 bases at J; junction bases unmatched: 11. The CDR3 reads CASSLAGTSGSLPLYNEQFF. Written as DNA, the CDR3 is TGTGCCAGCAGCTTAGCCGGGACTAGCGGGAGTCTCCCGCTTTACAATGAGCAGTTCTTC. The full variable domain, with the rest looked up from reference TRBV7-9 and TRBJ2-1, is DTGVSQNPRHKITKRGQNVTFRCDPISEHNRLYWYRQTLGQGPEFLTYFQNEAQLEKSRLLSDRFSAERPKGSFSTLEIQRTEQGDSAMYLCASSLAGTSGSLPLYNEQFFGPGTRLTVL.

This chain uses TRBV14 with TRBJ2-7; 7 bases map to TRBD1. Germline trimming cut 0 bases from V and 7 bases from J; bases unmatched to any gene: 3. The CDR3 runs 13 residues. From germline, CDR1 is SGHDN and CDR2 FVKESK. The CDR3 protein is CASSQDHRGEQYF. The DNA for the CDR3 is TGTGCCAGCAGCCAAGATCACAGGGGTGAGCAGTACTTC.

The chain is built from TRBV6-1 and TRBJ2-5; D is undetermined. Trimming stripped 7 bases from V and 0 bases from J, with 9 bases between. The CDR3 totals 13 residues. Per the germline V gene, CDR1 is MNHNS and CDR2 is SASEGT. The DNA for the CDR3 is TGTGCCAGCACCCCACAGTACCAAGAGACCCAGTACTTC. It yields the protein CASTPQYQETQYF.

The chain employs TRBV5-1 and TRBJ1-3, with TRBD1 matching over 10 bases. The CDR3 is 16 residues long. V lost 4 bases to trimming and J lost 3 bases; unmatched junction nucleotides: 7. Germline V CDR1 and CDR2: SGHRS, YFSETQ. As DNA, the CDR3 is TGCGCCAGCAGCAGGGGACAGGGGATAGATGGAAACACCATATATTTT. Residues: CASSRGQGIDGNTIYF. Filled out from reference TRBV5-1 and TRBJ1-3, the complete variable domain reads KAGVTQTPRYLIKTRGQQVTLSCSPISGHRSVSWYQQTPGQGLQFLFEYFSETQRNKGNFPGRFSGRQFSNSRSEMNVSTLELGDSALYLCASSRGQGIDGNTIYFGEGSWLTVV.

This clonotype appeared many times. V gene TRBV18 combines with J gene TRBJ2-1; weak D call: TRBD2 (5 bases). The CDR3 extends over 16 amino acids. Germline V gene sequence: CDR1 KGHSH, CDR2 LQKENI. V lost 6 bases to trimming and J lost 0 bases, with 15 bases between them. This CDR3 is CASSSRAGRSYNEQFF. CDR3 in DNA: TGTGCCAGCTCTTCAAGGGCGGGCCGCTCCTACAATGAGCAGTTCTTC.

This clonotype has at least ten counts. The chain links TRBV3-1 to TRBJ2-7; the D call may be TRBD1 or TRBD2 (6 bases each). Trimming took off 4 bases at V and 5 bases at J, with 9 bases between the two ends. The CDR3 runs 12 residues. Germline CDR1 LGHDT, CDR2 YNNKEL (reference sequence). The CDR3 bases are TGTGCCAGCAGCCCCGGGGGCGACGAGCAGTACTTC. It encodes CASSPGGDEQYF.

This clonotype occurred many times. The chain carries TRBV20-1 and TRBJ2-7; D is undetermined. From germline, CDR1 is DFQATT and CDR2 SNEGSKA (reference sequence). The CDR3 is 16 amino acids. V shed 1 base and J shed 2 bases, with 18 bases lying between them. The CDR3 here is CSARGELGQEPYEQYF. As DNA, the CDR3 is TGCAGTGCTAGAGGGGAACTTGGGCAGGAACCCTACGAGCAGTACTTC.

This rearrangement joins TRBV7-3 to TRBJ2-2; no firm D call. Germline CDR1 is SGHTA and CDR2 is FQGTGA. V lost 5 bases and J 7 bases, leaving 14 bases between the germline ends. This CDR3 spans 14 amino acids. CDR3 loop: CASSQKMGFGELFF. Written as DNA, the CDR3 is TGTGCCAGCAGCCAAAAAATGGGTTTCGGGGAGCTGTTTTTT.

This clonotype was recorded many times. This sequence joins TRBV12-3 or TRBV12-4 and TRBJ1-1, with a tentative D call TRBD1 (6 bases). The CDR3 is made up of 14 amino acids. V lost 7 bases and J 3 bases, leaving 15 bases between the germline ends. The CDR3 DNA reads TGTGCCAGCAAGAACAGGGTCGAGTACACTGAAGCTTTCTTT. Translated, it gives CASKNRVEYTEAFF.

The gene calls are TRBV13 and TRBJ2-3, with 9 bases fitting TRBD2. This CDR3 has 16 residues. V trimming: 6 bases; J trimming: 8 bases; junction bases outside the gene matches: 15. CDR1 is PRHDT and CDR2 is FYEKMQ in the germline V gene (reference sequence). CDR3: CASRRLAEHGRVTQYF. CDR3 nucleotides: TGTGCCAGCAGGCGACTAGCGGAACATGGCCGGGTTACGCAGTATTTT.

The CDR3 region is CAGGLIREQFF. The CDR3 DNA follows: TGTGCCGGGGGCCTCATCAGGGAGCAGTTCTTC. The V gene is TRBV6-1, the J gene TRBJ2-1, with a possible D match to TRBD1 (6 bases). V lost 11 bases to trimming and J lost 10 bases, with 15 bases between them. This CDR3 spans 11 amino acids. The germline V gene has CDR1 MNHNS and CDR2 SASEGT.

There are a few counts of this clonotype. A much larger clone lies one base from this, so it may be a read error. This chain connects TRBV12-3 or TRBV12-4 to TRBJ2-5; D unclear. The CDR3 runs to 14 residues. The CDR3 DNA follows: TGTGCCAGCAGCACAATTCTAGTTAAAGAGACCCAGTGCTTC. It is translated as CASSTILVKETQCF.

The rearrangement uses TRBV20-1 and TRBJ2-1; TRBD2 agrees at 8 bases. The germline V gene has CDR1 DFQATT and CDR2 SNEGSKA (reference sequence). This CDR3 has 13 amino acids. J lost 9 bases, V lost 6 bases, and 10 bases had no gene match. The CDR3 DNA reads as TGCAGTGCCCCAGGGACTAGTCTTGGTGAGCAGTTCTTC. Translation gives CSAPGTSLGEQFF.

This clonotype came up a few times. The V call is TRBV5-1, the J call TRBJ2-2; TRBD1 matches at 11 bases. The CDR3 covers 16 residues. Trimming took 2 bases from V and 5 from J; bases not matched to a gene: 5. From germline, CDR1 is SGHRS and CDR2 YFSETQ. This chain's CDR3 is CASSLPGTGGTGELFF. For the CDR3, the DNA is TGCGCCAGCAGCTTACCCGGGACAGGGGGAACCGGGGAGCTGTTTTTT.